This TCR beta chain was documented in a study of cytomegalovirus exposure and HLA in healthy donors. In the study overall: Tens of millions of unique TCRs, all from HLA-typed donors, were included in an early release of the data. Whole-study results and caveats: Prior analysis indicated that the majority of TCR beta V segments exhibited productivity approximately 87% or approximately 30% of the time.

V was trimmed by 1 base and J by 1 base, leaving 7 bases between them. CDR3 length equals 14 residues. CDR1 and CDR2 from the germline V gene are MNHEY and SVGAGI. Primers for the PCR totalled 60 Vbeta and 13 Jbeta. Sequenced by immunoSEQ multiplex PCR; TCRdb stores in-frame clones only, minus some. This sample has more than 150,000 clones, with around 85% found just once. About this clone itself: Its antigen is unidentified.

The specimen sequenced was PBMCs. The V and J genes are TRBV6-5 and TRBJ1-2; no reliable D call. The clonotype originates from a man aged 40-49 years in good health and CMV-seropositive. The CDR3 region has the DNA TGTGCCAGCAGTTACTATGCGGGTAACTATGGCTACACCTTC. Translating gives CASSYYAGNYGYTF.